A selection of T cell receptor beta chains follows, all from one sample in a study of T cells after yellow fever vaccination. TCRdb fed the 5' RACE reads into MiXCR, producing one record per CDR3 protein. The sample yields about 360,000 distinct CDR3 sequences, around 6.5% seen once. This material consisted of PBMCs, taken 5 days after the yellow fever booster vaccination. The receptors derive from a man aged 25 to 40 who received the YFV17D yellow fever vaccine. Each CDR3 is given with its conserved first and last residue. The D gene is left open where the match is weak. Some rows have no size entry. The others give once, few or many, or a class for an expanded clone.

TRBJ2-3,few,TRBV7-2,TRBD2,CASSFLPSGGRSDTQYF,TGTGCCAGCAGCTTTCTCCCCAGCGGGGGACGGTCGGATACGCAGTATTTT
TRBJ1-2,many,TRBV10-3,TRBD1,CAIGQGNYGYTF,TGTGCCATTGGACAGGGAAACTATGGCTACACCTTC
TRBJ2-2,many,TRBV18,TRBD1,CASSPTLDRGTGELFF,TGTGCCAGCTCACCGACTCTGGACAGGGGCACCGGGGAGCTGTTTTTT
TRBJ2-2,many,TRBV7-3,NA,CASSPQTAINTGELFF,TGTGCCAGCAGCCCCCAGACAGCCATCAACACCGGGGAGCTGTTTTTT
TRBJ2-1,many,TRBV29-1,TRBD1,CSVEPDRGWLSSYNEQFF,TGCAGCGTTGAACCGGACAGGGGATGGCTAAGCTCCTACAATGAGCAGTTCTTC
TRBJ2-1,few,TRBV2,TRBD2,CASSADSGRVNEQFF,TGTGCCAGCAGCGCCGATAGCGGGAGGGTCAATGAGCAGTTCTTC
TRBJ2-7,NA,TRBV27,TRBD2,CASSLSRAGASYEQYF,TGTGCCAGCAGTTTATCGAGGGCGGGAGCTTCCTACGAGCAGTACTTC
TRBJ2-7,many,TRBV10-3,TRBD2,CAISEASGPSYEQYF,TGTGCCATCAGTGAAGCTAGCGGGCCGTCCTACGAGCAGTACTTC
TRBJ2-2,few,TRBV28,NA,CASSRPLSTNTGELFF,TGTGCCAGCAGTCGACCCTTATCGACGAACACCGGGGAGCTGTTTTTT
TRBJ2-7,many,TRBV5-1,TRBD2,CASSLGVAGGTYEQYF,TGCGCCAGCAGCTTGGGAGTAGCGGGAGGCACCTACGAGCAGTACTTC
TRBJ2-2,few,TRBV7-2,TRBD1,CASSPTGGFTGELFF,TGTGCCAGCAGCCCGACAGGGGGCTTCACCGGGGAGCTGTTTTTT
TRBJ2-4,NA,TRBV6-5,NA,CASSYTPGDIQYF,TGTGCCAGCAGTTACACACCTGGTGACATTCAGTACTTC
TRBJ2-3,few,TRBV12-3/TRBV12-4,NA,CASSSRTLQGDTQYF,TGTGCCAGCAGTTCCCGTACACTTCAGGGAGATACGCAGTATTTT
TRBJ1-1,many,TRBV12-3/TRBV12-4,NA,CASSFTGLNTEAFF,TGTGCCAGCAGTTTCACAGGGTTAAACACTGAAGCTTTCTTT
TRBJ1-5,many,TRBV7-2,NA,CASSPADLGDQPQHF,TGTGCCAGCAGCCCCGCCGACCTGGGGGATCAGCCCCAGCATTTT
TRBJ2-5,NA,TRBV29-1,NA,CSVKKETQYF,TGCAGCGTCAAAAAAGAGACCCAGTACTTC
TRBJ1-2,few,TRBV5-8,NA,CASSLNVDYGYTF,TGTGCCAGCAGCCTGAACGTCGACTATGGCTACACCTTC
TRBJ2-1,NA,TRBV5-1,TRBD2,CASSLGVLLAGGRPIEQFF,TGCGCCAGCAGCTTGGGGGTGCTACTAGCGGGAGGTCGTCCAATTGAGCAGTTCTTC
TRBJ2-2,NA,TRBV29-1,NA,CSVQTTGDGELFF,TGCAGCGTCCAGACGACCGGGGACGGGGAGCTGTTTTTT
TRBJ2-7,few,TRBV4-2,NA,CASSQGLTPPEQYF,TGTGCCAGCAGCCAAGGGTTAACCCCCCCCGAGCAGTACTTC
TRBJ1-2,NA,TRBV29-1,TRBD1,CSVPQGSPYGYTF,TGCAGCGTTCCACAGGGGTCGCCGTACGGCTACACCTTC
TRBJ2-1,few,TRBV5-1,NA,CASSPRTASYNEQFF,TGCGCCAGCAGTCCTAGGACTGCCTCCTACAATGAGCAGTTCTTC
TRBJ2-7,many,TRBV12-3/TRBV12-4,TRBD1,CASSKWDSSYEQYF,TGTGCCAGCAGTAAGTGGGACAGTAGCTACGAGCAGTACTTC
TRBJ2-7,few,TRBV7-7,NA,CASSPRPGPSTYEQYF,TGTGCTAGCAGCCCTCGTCCCGGACCATCGACCTACGAGCAGTACTTC
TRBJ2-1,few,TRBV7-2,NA,CASSEGGQGYNEQFF,TGTGCCAGCAGCGAGGGGGGGCAGGGGTACAATGAGCAGTTCTTC
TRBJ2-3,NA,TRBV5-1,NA,CASNGGSTTDTQYF,TGCGCCAGCAACGGGGGTAGCACCACAGATACGCAGTATTTT
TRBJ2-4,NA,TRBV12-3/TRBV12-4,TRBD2,CASSLDTAGIYF,TGTGCCAGCAGTTTAGATACAGCGGGAATATACTTC
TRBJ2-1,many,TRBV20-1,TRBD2,CSARDWASGRAYNEQFF,TGCAGTGCTAGAGATTGGGCTAGCGGGAGGGCCTACAATGAGCAGTTCTTC
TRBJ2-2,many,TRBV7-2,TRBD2,CASSPTRTSVFTGELFF,TGTGCCAGCAGCCCAACTCGGACTAGCGTCTTTACCGGGGAGCTGTTTTTT
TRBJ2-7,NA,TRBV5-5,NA,CASSLGEALTYEQYF,TGTGCCAGCAGCTTGGGGGAGGCGCTAACCTACGAGCAGTACTTC
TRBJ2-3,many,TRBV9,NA,CASSAGPGPRTLSSTDTQYF,TGTGCCAGCAGCGCGGGCCCGGGACCAAGGACTCTTTCTAGCACAGATACGCAGTATTTT
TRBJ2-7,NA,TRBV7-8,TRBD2,CASSSIAGYSYEQYF,TGTGCCAGCAGCTCGATAGCGGGGTACTCCTACGAGCAGTACTTC
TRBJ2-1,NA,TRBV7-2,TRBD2,CASSSQTSVIEQFF,TGTGCCAGCAGCTCCCAGACTAGCGTTATTGAGCAGTTCTTC
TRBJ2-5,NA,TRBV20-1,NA,CSAARQTQETQYF,TGCAGTGCAGCTAGACAAACCCAAGAGACCCAGTACTTC
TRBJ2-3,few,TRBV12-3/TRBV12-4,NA,CASSFGGAGVTDTQYF,TGTGCCAGCAGTTTTGGGGGCGCAGGGGTGACAGATACGCAGTATTTT
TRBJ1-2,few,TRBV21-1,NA,CASSNIAIPYGYTF,TGTGCCAGCAGCAATATCGCCATACCCTATGGCTACACCTTC
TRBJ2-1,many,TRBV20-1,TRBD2,CSARTGGTYNEQFF,TGCAGTGCTAGAACGGGAGGAACCTACAATGAGCAGTTCTTC
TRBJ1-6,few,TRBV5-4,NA,CASSLVGGRANSPLHF,TGTGCCAGCAGCTTGGTTGGCGGGAGAGCAAATTCACCCCTCCACTTT
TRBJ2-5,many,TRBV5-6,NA,CASANPNRAEETQYF,TGTGCCAGCGCGAATCCCAACCGGGCCGAAGAGACCCAGTACTTC